Sequencing of this TCR beta chain was carried out in a study of naive and memory T cell subsets. An equimolar mix of two oligonucleotides served as the beta constant-region primer for TRBC1 and TRBC2. A single record per CDR3 protein comes from TCRdb applying MiXCR to the UMI-ligation and nested PCR reads. There are tens of thousands of distinct CDR3 sequences in the sample; about an eighth occur only once, and roughly 0.84% lies in the top ten. Overnight CMV lysate stimulation of fresh PBMCs defined donor CMV status by CD4+ IFNgamma. Cells stained for CD3, CD4, CD8, CD45RA, CD27 and viability were sorted into four CD45RA/CD27 subsets. There are 14 residues in the CDR3. Germline assignment: CDR1 SGHTA and CDR2 FQGNSA. The V segment lost 5 bases and the J segment 3 bases; nucleotides outside the gene matches: 5.

The rearrangement uses TRBV7-2 and TRBJ2-5; the match to TRBD1 covers 8 bases. This TCR was recovered from a human donor in good health. Sequencing used central memory CD4+ T cells from blood. The CDR3 sequence: CASSPDRGEETQYF. DNA of the CDR3: TGTGCCAGCAGCCCCGACAGGGGAGAAGAGACCCAGTACTTC. The variable domain in full, with the rest retrieved from reference TRBV7-2 and TRBJ2-5, is GAGVSQSPSNKVTEKGKDVELRCDPISGHTALYWYRQSLGQGLEFLIYFQGNSAPDKSGLPSDRFSAERTGGSVSTLTIQRTQQEDSAVYLCASSPDRGEETQYFGPGTRLLVL.